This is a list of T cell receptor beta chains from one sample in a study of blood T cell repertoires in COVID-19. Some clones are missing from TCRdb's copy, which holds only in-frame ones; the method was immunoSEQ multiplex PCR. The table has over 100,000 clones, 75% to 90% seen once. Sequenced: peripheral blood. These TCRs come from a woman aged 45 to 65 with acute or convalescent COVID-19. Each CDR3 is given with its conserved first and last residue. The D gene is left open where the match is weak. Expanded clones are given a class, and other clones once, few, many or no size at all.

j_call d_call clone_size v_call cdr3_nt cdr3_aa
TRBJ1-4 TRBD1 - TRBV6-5 TGTGCCAGCAGTCGACAGGGTTTAGAAAAACTGTTTTTT CASSRQGLEKLFF
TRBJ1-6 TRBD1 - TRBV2 TGTGCCAGCAGGCAGGGGGCGACGAATTCACCCCTCCACTTT CASRQGATNSPLHF
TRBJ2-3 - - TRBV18 TGTGCCAGCTCAAAGACCGGGAGAGCGCAGGTGGATACGCAGTATTTT CASSKTGRAQVDTQYF
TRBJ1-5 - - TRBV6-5 TGTGCCAGCGTCTACAGGGAAAGTGATCAGCCCCAGCATTTT CASVYRESDQPQHF
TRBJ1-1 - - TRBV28 TGTGCCAGCACGCGGAACCCCGGTTTTGAAGCTTTCTTT CASTRNPGFEAFF
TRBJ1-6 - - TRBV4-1 TGCGCCAGCAGCCAAGGCGACTTCTATGCTTCACCCCTCCACTTT CASSQGDFYASPLHF
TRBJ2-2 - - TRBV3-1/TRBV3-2 TGTGCCAGCAGCCCTGGCCCGAACACCGGGGAGCTGTTTTTT CASSPGPNTGELFF
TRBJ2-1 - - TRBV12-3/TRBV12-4 TGTGCCAGCAGCCTCTACAATGAGCAGTTCTTC CASSLYNEQFF
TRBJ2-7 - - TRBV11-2 TGTGCCAGCAGCTTATCGGACAGCTCCTACGAGCAGTACTTC CASSLSDSSYEQYF
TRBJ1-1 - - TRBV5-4 TGTGCCAGCAGTCGGGACACCAACACTGAAGCTTTCTTT CASSRDTNTEAFF
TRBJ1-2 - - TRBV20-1 TGCAGTGCTAGTGTTAACCAGGGGTATGGCTACACCTTC CSASVNQGYGYTF
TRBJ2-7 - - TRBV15 TGTGCCACCAGCAGAGGGGGCTCCGTGGGAGAGCAGTACTTC CATSRGGSVGEQYF
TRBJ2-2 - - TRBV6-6 TGTGCCAGCAGTTACAAGGGGCCAGAGGCCGGGGAGCTGTTTTTT CASSYKGPEAGELFF
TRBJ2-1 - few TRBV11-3 TGTGCCAGCAGCTTGCGACAGAGCTCTAATGAGCAGTTCTTC CASSLRQSSNEQFF
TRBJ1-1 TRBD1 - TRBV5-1 TGCGCCAGCAGCTACACCACGACAGGGGTGAACACTGAAGCTTTCTTT CASSYTTTGVNTEAFF
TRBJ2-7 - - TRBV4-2 TGTGCCAGCAGCCAAGATCTAGCGTCCGAGCAGTACTTC CASSQDLASEQYF
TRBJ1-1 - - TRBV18 TGTGCCAGCTCACCGCAAGGGGGAAACACTGAAGCTTTCTTT CASSPQGGNTEAFF
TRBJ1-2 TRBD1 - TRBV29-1 TGCAGCGTCCTAACCGGGACAGGGGGTAGGATTGCCTTC CSVLTGTGGRIAF
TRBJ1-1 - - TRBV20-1 TGCAGTGCTAAGGAGGAGGCTGAAGCTTTCTTT CSAKEEAEAFF
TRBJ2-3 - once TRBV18 TGTGCCAGCTCACCATCGTCCGCGGGGGATACGCAGTATTTT CASSPSSAGDTQYF
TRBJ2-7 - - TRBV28 TGTGCCAGCAGGCGGGGCGCCTCTACCTACGAGCAGTACTTC CASRRGASTYEQYF
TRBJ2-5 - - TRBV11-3 TGTGCCAGCAGCTTAAGTGGGCGAGAGACCCAGTACTTC CASSLSGRETQYF
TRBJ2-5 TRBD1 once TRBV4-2 TGTGCCAGCAGCCAAGGGGGGACAGGGGAGACCCAGTACTTC CASSQGGTGETQYF
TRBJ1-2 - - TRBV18 TGTGCCAGCTCTGGTGAGGCGGGTTTAAGTGGCTACACCTTC CASSGEAGLSGYTF
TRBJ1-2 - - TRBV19 TGTGCCAGTAGTTTCTCCAGGGCCCTATATGGCTACACCTTC CASSFSRALYGYTF
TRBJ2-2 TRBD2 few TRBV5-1 TGCGCCAGCAGCTTGTTCCCCGGGACTAGGACTTACAGCGGGGAGCTGTTTTTT CASSLFPGTRTYSGELFF
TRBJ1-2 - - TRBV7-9 TGTGCCAGCAGCGACCCTACGGCGGGGGGCTCGAGCTATGGCTACACCTTC CASSDPTAGGSSYGYTF
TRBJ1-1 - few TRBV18 TGTGCCAGCTCACAGGGGGGGGACACTGAAGCTTTCTTT CASSQGGDTEAFF
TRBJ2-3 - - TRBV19 TGTGCCGACCGGGGGGCCTCTCAGTATTTT CADRGASQYF
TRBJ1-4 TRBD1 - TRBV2 TGTGCCAGCCGTTTATCGCGCGGGGACAGGGGAAGAAAGGAGTTGGATGAAAAACTGTTTTTT CASRLSRGDRGRKELDEKLFF
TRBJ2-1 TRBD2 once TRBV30 TGTGCCTGGGGAAAGGGACTACCTTACAATGAGCAGTTCTTC CAWGKGLPYNEQFF
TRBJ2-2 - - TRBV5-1 TGCGCCAGCAGCTTCAGGGGATCCGGGGAGCTGTTTTTT CASSFRGSGELFF
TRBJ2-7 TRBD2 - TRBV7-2 TGTGCCAGCAGCTTAGGGGTACTAGCGGTGGCCTACGAGCAGTACTTC CASSLGVLAVAYEQYF
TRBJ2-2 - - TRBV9 TGTGCCAGCAGCGTACGGGGGTCGGGCACCGGGGAGCTGTTTTTT CASSVRGSGTGELFF
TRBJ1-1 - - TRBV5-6 TGTGCCAGCAGGGACAGAGTTGAAGCTTTCTTT CASRDRVEAFF
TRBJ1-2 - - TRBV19 TGTGCCAGTAGTTTAAATTACGACAGACATAATGGCTACACCTTC CASSLNYDRHNGYTF
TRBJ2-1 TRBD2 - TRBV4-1 TGCGCCAGCAGCCAAGAAAAAGCGGGGGATTACAATGAGCAGTTCTTC CASSQEKAGDYNEQFF
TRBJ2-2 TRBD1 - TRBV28 TGTGCCAGCTTCATTGGGACAGAGGCTAACACCGGGGAGCTGTTTTTT CASFIGTEANTGELFF
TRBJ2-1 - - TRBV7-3 TGTGCCAGCAGCCTCGTGCGGGGCATACAGGATGAGCAGTTCTTC CASSLVRGIQDEQFF
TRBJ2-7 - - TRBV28 TGTGCCAGTAAACTAGGGGGCGAGCAGTACTTC CASKLGGEQYF
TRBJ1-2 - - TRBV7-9 TGTGCCAGCAGCCCAACAGTTGCTAACTATGGCTACACCTTC CASSPTVANYGYTF
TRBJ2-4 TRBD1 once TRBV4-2 TGTGCCAGCAGCCAACTCCGGGACAGGGCTAACATTCAGTACTTC CASSQLRDRANIQYF
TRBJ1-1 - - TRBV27 TGTGCCAGCAGTTTCCAGCCAGCGCGGAACACTGAAGCTTTCTTT CASSFQPARNTEAFF
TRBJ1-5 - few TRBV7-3 TGTGCCAGCAGCTTATTAGCAGGGCGTGATCAGCCCCAGCATTTT CASSLLAGRDQPQHF
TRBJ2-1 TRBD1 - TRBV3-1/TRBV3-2 TGTGCCAGCAGGCAACAGGGGTCCACCACTTACAATGAGCAGTTCTTC CASRQQGSTTYNEQFF
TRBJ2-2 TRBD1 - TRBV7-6 TGTGCCAGCAGCTTAGCGACCGGGACAGGGAACACCGGGGAGCTGTTTTTT CASSLATGTGNTGELFF